The subject of this entry is one T cell receptor beta chain. This entry is derived from a study of immune characterization of retroperitoneal liposarcoma. TCRdb reprocessed the PCR reads with MiXCR, giving one entry per CDR3 protein. The table shows over 8,000 distinct CDR3 sequences, with around a third occurring only once. CDR1 is MNHNS, CDR2 SASEGT, per germline. The CDR3 is 14 amino acids. V was clipped by 6 bases and J by 0 bases, with 9 bases between them. V is TRBV6-1 and J is TRBJ2-4; D is uncertain. The TCR originated in a male donor with retroperitoneal liposarcoma. Material: tumor tissue. Here the CDR3 DNA reads TGTGCCAGCAGGCAAACCCTAGCCAAAAACATTCAGTACTTC. It specifies CASRQTLAKNIQYF.